The 31 T cell receptor beta chains below were found in one sample sequenced in a study of CD8+ T cells in alopecia areata. RNA extraction was followed by reverse transcription into cDNA, which acted as the sequencing template. Libraries were prepared by immunoSEQ multiplex PCR; TCRdb keeps only in-frame clonotypes and omits some of them. The sample has 200,000 to 250,000 clones; more than 45% are singletons. The sequencing here drew on CD4+ T cells sorted from blood, taken at week 0. The source is a human donor with alopecia areata.

The chain recombines TRBV7-3 with TRBJ2-1, with 10 bases fitting TRBD2. This CDR3 spans 15 amino acids. J was trimmed by 4 bases and V by 5 bases; bases with no gene match: 5. Germline V gene sequence: CDR1 SGHTA, CDR2 FQGTGA. The CDR3 sequence: CASSTSSGRYNEQFF. The CDR3 DNA reads as TGTGCCAGCAGCACCTCTAGCGGGAGATACAATGAGCAGTTCTTC.

This clone was seen a handful of times. This chain connects TRBV29-1 to TRBJ2-5; 10 nucleotides line up with TRBD1. The CDR3 is 13 amino acids. Per germline, CDR1 SQVTM and CDR2 ANQGSEA. Trimming removed 4 bases from V and 2 bases from J; junction bases left unmatched: 1. The chain's CDR3 is CSVAGQGQETQYF. The CDR3 DNA reads as TGCAGCGTTGCGGGACAGGGGCAAGAGACCCAGTACTTC.

This chain links TRBV13 with TRBJ1-2; 8 bases align to TRBD1. With V trimmed by 5 bases and J by 1 base, 6 bases remained unmatched. CDR1 PRHDT and CDR2 FYEKMQ come from the germline V gene (reference sequence). The CDR3 extends over 15 amino acids. CDR3 DNA: TGTGCCAGCAGCACTCGACAGGGGTTTAACTATGGCTACACCTTC. Its protein is CASSTRQGFNYGYTF.

The chain combines TRBV29-1 with TRBJ2-5, with D maybe TRBD1 (5 bases). V was pared by 8 bases and J by 1 base, with 14 bases between. Germline CDR1 is SQVTM and CDR2 is ANQGSEA. This CDR3 has 13 residues. In DNA form, the CDR3 reads TGCAGCTCCCGACAGCTAGTCCAAGAGACCCAGTACTTC. Amino acid sequence: CSSRQLVQETQYF.

CDR3 bases: TGTGCGGGACAGGGGTTAACTCTCTATGGCTACACCTTC. Translated: CAGQGLTLYGYTF. This chain uses TRBV30 with TRBJ1-2; 10 bases agree with TRBD1. Germline assignment: CDR1 GTSNPN and CDR2 SVGIG (reference sequence). The CDR3 extends over 13 amino acids.

This clone was recorded a few times. The chain recombines TRBV7-2 with TRBJ1-2, with unresolved D. V gave up 5 bases and J gave up 8 bases, with 15 bases separating them. CDR3 length equals 13 residues. The germline V gene has CDR1 SGHTA and CDR2 FQGNSA. CDR3 DNA: TGTGCCAGCAGCACAACGGGTCAAGGGGGCTACACCTTC. Translation: CASSTTGQGGYTF.

The chain employs TRBV5-6 and TRBJ2-3; TRBD2 aligns across 13 bases. The CDR3 extends over 18 amino acids. CDR1 and CDR2 (germline): SGHDT, YYEEEE. V lost 2 bases and J lost 3; bases outside the gene matches: 9. This CDR3 is CASSFLRLAGGTTDTQYF. The CDR3 DNA reads as TGTGCCAGCAGCTTCCTCAGACTAGCGGGAGGTACTACAGATACGCAGTATTTT.

This chain joins TRBV30 and TRBJ1-4; TRBD1 matches at 8 bases. Trimming took 3 bases from V and 8 from J; bases not matched to a gene: 5. The CDR3 has 13 residues. CDR1 is GTSNPN, CDR2 SVGIG, per germline (reference sequence). CDR3 coding DNA: TGTGCCTGGAGGGACAGGGTCGGGGAAAAACTGTTTTTT. This translates into CAWRDRVGEKLFF.

This chain uses TRBV2 with TRBJ1-2; D remains ambiguous. Trimming removed 9 bases from V and 5 bases from J, with 10 bases in between. Per the germline V gene, CDR1 is SNHLY and CDR2 is FYNNEI. The CDR3 extends over 11 amino acids. The DNA of the CDR3 is TGTGCCAGTGGAAAGGAATATGGCTACACCTTC. Its protein product is CASGKEYGYTF.

The J gene is TRBJ1-1, the V gene TRBV10-2; D is uncertain. This CDR3 is built from 12 residues. CDR1 and CDR2 (germline): WSHSY, SAAADI. Trimming took off 7 bases at V and 4 bases at J, with 10 bases between the two ends. DNA for the CDR3: TGCGCCAGCACTTTTAGTTTCACTGAAGCTTTCTTT. Protein product: CASTFSFTEAFF.

The gene calls are TRBV30 and TRBJ2-7, with 7 bases lining up with TRBD2. The germline CDR1 and CDR2 sequences are GTSNPN and SVGIG (reference sequence). The CDR3 totals 13 residues. V lost 2 bases to trimming and J lost 4 bases; unmatched junction nucleotides: 5. Here the CDR3 reads CAWSWTRGYEQYF. The CDR3 nucleotides are TGTGCCTGGAGTTGGACTAGGGGATACGAGCAGTACTTC.

Only a few counts were recorded for this clone. The V gene is TRBV19, the J gene TRBJ1-2; 7 nucleotides agree with TRBD1. V lost 6 bases and J lost 5; bases outside the gene matches: 9. The CDR3 extends over 14 amino acids. Germline CDR1 reads LNHDA; CDR2 reads SQIVND (reference sequence). In DNA form, the CDR3 reads TGTGCCAGTAGACCAGGGGGTGGTCTGTATGGCTACACCTTC. It translates to CASRPGGGLYGYTF.

Comment on this clone: In the same sample, other DNA sequences code for this CDR3. V gene TRBV30 combines with J gene TRBJ2-1; 11 positions agree with TRBD2. V shed 0 bases and J 4 bases; nucleotides not matched to a gene: 2. CDR3 size: 15 residues. Germline loops: CDR1 GTSNPN, CDR2 SVGIG (reference sequence). The CDR3 reads CAWSVLAGAYNEQFF. DNA for the CDR3: TGTGCCTGGAGTGTACTAGCGGGGGCATACAATGAGCAGTTCTTC.

This clone was found a few times. The chain couples TRBV4-2 to TRBJ1-6; D gene uncertain. The CDR3 has 13 amino acids. Germline V gene lookup returns CDR1 LGHNA and CDR2 YNFKEQ. Trimming stripped 4 bases from V and 9 bases from J, with 10 bases between. The CDR3 loop reads CASSPRLVSPLHF. The DNA of the CDR3 is TGTGCCAGCAGCCCCCGATTGGTTTCACCCCTCCACTTT.

This clone is deemed medium-sized (0.01 to 0.1%). The chain joins TRBV30 to TRBJ2-2; no definite D call. The CDR3 spans 12 residues. V shed 0 bases and J shed 7 bases, with 6 bases lying between them. Looked up from germline, CDR1 is GTSNPN and CDR2 is SVGIG (reference sequence). Here the CDR3 reads CAWSVGHGELFF. As DNA, the CDR3 is TGTGCCTGGAGTGTCGGTCACGGGGAGCTGTTTTTT.

This clone was picked up a small number of times. The V call is TRBV6-1, the J call TRBJ2-7; D is tentatively TRBD1 or TRBD2 (6 bases each). CDR1 and CDR2 from the germline V gene are MNHNS and SASEGT. Trimming removed 2 bases from V and 1 base from J, with 12 bases in between. The CDR3 sequence is 15 residues long. CDR3 bases: TGTGCCAGCAGTGAAACGGGGGCGTATTCCTACGAGCAGTACTTC. Encoded protein: CASSETGAYSYEQYF.

A few counts support this clone. J is TRBJ1-1 and V is TRBV2; tentatively, D is TRBD1 (6 bases). Germline V gives CDR1 SNHLY, CDR2 FYNNEI. The CDR3 totals 12 residues. V lost 8 bases, J lost 5 bases, and 12 bases lay in between. CDR3 loop: CASSSRGTEAFF. For the CDR3, the DNA is TGTGCCAGCTCATCGAGGGGGACTGAAGCTTTCTTT.

The chain has TRBV15 and TRBJ2-1; TRBD1 is a possible D gene (6 bases). Trimming took 0 bases from V and 0 from J, leaving 9 bases between them. Per the germline V gene, CDR1 is LNHNV and CDR2 is YYDKDF (reference sequence). The CDR3 consists of 16 residues. The CDR3 is CATSREGAVSYNEQFF. Written as DNA, the CDR3 is TGTGCCACCAGCAGAGAGGGGGCAGTCTCCTACAATGAGCAGTTCTTC.

J is TRBJ1-1 and V is TRBV11-2; D gene ambiguous. The CDR3 covers 14 residues. Trimming removed 1 base from V and 2 bases from J, with 8 bases in between. The germline V gene encodes CDR1 SGHAT and CDR2 FQNNGV. The CDR3 DNA follows: TGTGCCAGCAGCTTAGCGCAGAGAAACACTGAAGCTTTCTTT. Its protein product is CASSLAQRNTEAFF.

The V call is TRBV19, the J call TRBJ1-5; 8 nucleotides agree with TRBD1. After removal of 9 bases from V and 0 bases from J, the junction contained 10 bases not matched to a gene. Germline V lookup: CDR1 LNHDA, CDR2 SQIVND (reference sequence). The CDR3 sequence is 16 residues long. The CDR3 loop is CASLRGDRISNQPQHF. The CDR3 DNA sequence: TGTGCCAGCCTCAGGGGGGACAGGATTAGCAATCAGCCCCAGCATTTT.

The CDR3 loop is CASRRQLRRGSPLHF. Here the CDR3 DNA reads TGTGCCAGCAGGCGACAACTTCGCCGGGGTTCACCCCTCCACTTT. This chain uses TRBV9 with TRBJ1-6; D is unclear. The CDR3 length is 15 residues. Deletions cut 5 bases from V and 9 bases from J, with 18 bases between. CDR1 SGDLS and CDR2 YYNGEE come from the germline V gene.

This clone has just a few counts. The rearrangement links TRBV29-1 to TRBJ1-2, with a possible D match to TRBD1 (6 bases). Trimming shortened V by 4 bases and J by 7 bases, and 19 bases separated the two germline ends. The CDR3 runs to 14 residues. Germline values: CDR1 SQVTM, CDR2 ANQGSEA. DNA of the CDR3: TGCAGCGTTGGGGGTCTCCGTCAGGGGCTTGGCTACACCTTC. Amino acid sequence: CSVGGLRQGLGYTF.

The gene calls are TRBV30 and TRBJ1-4; D not resolved. The CDR3 runs to 12 residues. Trimming took off 2 bases at V and 5 bases at J, with 6 bases between the two ends. Looked up from germline, CDR1 is GTSNPN and CDR2 is SVGIG (reference sequence). The CDR3 DNA follows: TGTGCCTGGAGTCCCCTGAATGAAAAACTGTTTTTT. It codes for CAWSPLNEKLFF.

The V and J genes are TRBV7-2 and TRBJ2-1; the match to TRBD2 covers 11 bases. The ends lost 3 bases at V and 7 bases at J; junction bases unmatched: 8. The germline V gene encodes CDR1 SGHTA and CDR2 FQGNSA. The CDR3 extends over 16 amino acids. CDR3 nucleotides: TGTGCCAGCAGCTTGCTAACTAGCGGGAGAGGGAATGAGCAGTTCTTC. Residues: CASSLLTSGRGNEQFF.

Here the CDR3 reads CAWRGRVGNQPQHF. The CDR3 DNA sequence: TGTGCCTGGCGGGGCAGGGTGGGCAATCAGCCCCAGCATTTT. V gene TRBV30 combines with J gene TRBJ1-5; the D gene is possibly TRBD1 (5 bases). Germline V gives CDR1 GTSNPN, CDR2 SVGIG (reference sequence). V was trimmed by 5 bases and J by 2 bases, leaving 13 bases between them. The CDR3 totals 14 residues.

As regards this clone: Other DNA sequences in this specimen translate into the identical CDR3. The chain joins TRBV25-1 to TRBJ1-2; D perhaps matches TRBD1 (5 bases). The CDR3 covers 15 residues. The germline CDR1 and CDR2 sequences are MGHDK and SYGVNS. Trimming removed 1 base from V and 4 bases from J, with 13 bases in between. The CDR3 bases are TGTGCCAGCAGTGAATCAGAGGGGAAGGGCTATGGCTACACCTTC. As protein: CASSESEGKGYGYTF.

The chain employs TRBV6-1 and TRBJ2-3, with 9 nucleotides matching TRBD1. Germline trimming cut 6 bases from V and 6 bases from J; bases unmatched to any gene: 10. Germline values: CDR1 MNHNS, CDR2 SASEGT. The CDR3 spans 15 residues. The CDR3 spells CASSPTGGEGDTQYF. The CDR3 DNA is TGTGCCAGCAGCCCAACAGGGGGCGAAGGGGATACGCAGTATTTT.

The gene calls are TRBV11-1 and TRBJ1-2, with 9 bases lining up with TRBD1. V lost 5 bases to trimming and J lost 2 bases; unmatched junction nucleotides: 3. This CDR3 has 14 residues. The germline V gene has CDR1 SGHAT and CDR2 FQDESV (reference sequence). The CDR3 DNA is TGTGCCAGCAGCGCAGGACAGGGGAACTATGGCTACACCTTC. It codes for CASSAGQGNYGYTF.

This sequence joins TRBV19 and TRBJ2-3; D tentatively reads TRBD1 or TRBD2 (5 bases each). V lost 5 bases to trimming and J lost 1 base, with 10 bases between them. Germline-derived CDR1 and CDR2 are LNHDA and SQIVND (reference sequence). CDR3 size: 14 residues. The CDR3 is CASSSGAGTDTQYF. The CDR3 DNA reads as TGTGCCAGTAGTTCCGGGGCTGGCACAGATACGCAGTATTTT.

The chain's CDR3 is CASSDKGAGHVSNQPQHF. The CDR3 DNA follows: TGTGCCAGCAGTGATAAAGGGGCAGGACATGTTAGCAATCAGCCCCAGCATTTT. This chain joins TRBV6-1 and TRBJ1-5, with D possibly TRBD1 on 5 matching bases. The V end was cut by 3 bases, the J end by 0 bases, with 18 bases between. CDR1 and CDR2 from the germline V gene are MNHNS and SASEGT. The CDR3 consists of 18 residues.

The table lists this clone with a few counts. DNA of the CDR3: TGTGCCTGCGGGAGGTCGGTACAGTTCTTC. It translates to CACGRSVQFF. The chain uses TRBV30 and TRBJ2-1, with TRBD2 matching over 7 bases. The CDR3 is 10 amino acids. V shed 6 bases, J shed 13 bases, and the junction held 6 bases outside the gene matches. Per germline, CDR1 GTSNPN and CDR2 SVGIG (reference sequence).